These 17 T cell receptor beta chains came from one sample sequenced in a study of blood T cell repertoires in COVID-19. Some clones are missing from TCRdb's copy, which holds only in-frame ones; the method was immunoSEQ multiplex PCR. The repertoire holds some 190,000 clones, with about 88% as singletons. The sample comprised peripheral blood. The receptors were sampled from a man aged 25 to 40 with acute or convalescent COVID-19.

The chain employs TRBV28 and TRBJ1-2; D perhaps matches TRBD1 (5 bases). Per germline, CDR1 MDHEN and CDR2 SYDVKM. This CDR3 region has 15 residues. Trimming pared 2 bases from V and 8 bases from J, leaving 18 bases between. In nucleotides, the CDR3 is TGTGCCAGCAGTTTAATTTATGGGCAGGGAGGAGGCTACACCTTC. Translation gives CASSLIYGQGGGYTF.

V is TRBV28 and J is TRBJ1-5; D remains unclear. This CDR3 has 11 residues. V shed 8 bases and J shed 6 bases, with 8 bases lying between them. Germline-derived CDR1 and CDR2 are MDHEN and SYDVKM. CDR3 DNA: TGTGCCAGCGCTTTCGGTCAGCCCCAGCATTTT. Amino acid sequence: CASAFGQPQHF.

CDR3 bases: TGTGCCAGCAGTGCACAGGGGGAGGGGGCCGGGGAGCTGTTTTTT. Protein: CASSAQGEGAGELFF. The chain employs TRBV28 and TRBJ2-2; the D gene is possibly TRBD1 (8 bases). Per germline, CDR1 MDHEN and CDR2 SYDVKM. This CDR3 has 15 amino acids. Deletions cut 5 bases from V and 6 bases from J, with 16 bases between.

The CDR3 sequence: CASSSAQGSTEAFF. DNA for the CDR3: TGTGCCAGCAGCTCAGCACAGGGGAGCACTGAAGCTTTCTTT. The chain has TRBV7-3 and TRBJ1-1, with 7 bases fitting TRBD1. Germline CDR1 is SGHTA and CDR2 is FQGTGA. V was pared by 4 bases and J by 4 bases, with 6 bases of the junction left unmatched. The CDR3 contains 14 residues.

CDR3 sequence reads: CASRPGQGMYTGYTF. In nucleotides, the CDR3 is TGTGCCAGCAGGCCGGGACAGGGGATGTACACTGGCTACACCTTC. This chain uses TRBV2 with TRBJ1-2; 10 bases fit TRBD1. This CDR3 spans 15 amino acids. Germline V gene data show CDR1 as SNHLY and CDR2 as FYNNEI. Germline trimming cut 6 bases from V and 7 bases from J; bases unmatched to any gene: 11.

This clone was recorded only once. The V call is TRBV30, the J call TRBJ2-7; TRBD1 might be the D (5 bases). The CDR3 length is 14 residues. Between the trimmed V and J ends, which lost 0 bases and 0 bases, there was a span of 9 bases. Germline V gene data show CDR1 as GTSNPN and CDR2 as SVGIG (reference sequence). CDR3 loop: CAWSVLGASYEQYF. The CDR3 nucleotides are TGTGCCTGGAGTGTACTTGGGGCCTCCTACGAGCAGTACTTC.

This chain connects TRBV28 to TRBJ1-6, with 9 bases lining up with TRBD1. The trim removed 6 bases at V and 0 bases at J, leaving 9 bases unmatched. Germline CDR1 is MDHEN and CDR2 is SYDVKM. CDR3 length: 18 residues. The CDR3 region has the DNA TGTGCCAGCAGCCCAGGACAGGGGTTCGGCTCCTATAATTCACCCCTCCACTTT. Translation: CASSPGQGFGSYNSPLHF.

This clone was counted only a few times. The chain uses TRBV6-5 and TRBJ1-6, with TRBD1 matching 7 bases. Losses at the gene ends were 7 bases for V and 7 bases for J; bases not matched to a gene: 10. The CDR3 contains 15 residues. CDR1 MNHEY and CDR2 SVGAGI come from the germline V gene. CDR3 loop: CASTTPGQRNSPLHF. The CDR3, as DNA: TGTGCCAGCACCACCCCGGGACAGAGGAATTCACCCCTCCACTTT.

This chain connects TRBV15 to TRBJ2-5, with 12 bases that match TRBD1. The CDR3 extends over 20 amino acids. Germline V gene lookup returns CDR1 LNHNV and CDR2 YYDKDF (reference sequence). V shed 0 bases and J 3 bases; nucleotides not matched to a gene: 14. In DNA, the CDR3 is TGTGCCACCAGCAGAGATCGTACCCAGCGGGACAGGGGGCTCGAAGAGACCCAGTACTTC. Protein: CATSRDRTQRDRGLEETQYF.

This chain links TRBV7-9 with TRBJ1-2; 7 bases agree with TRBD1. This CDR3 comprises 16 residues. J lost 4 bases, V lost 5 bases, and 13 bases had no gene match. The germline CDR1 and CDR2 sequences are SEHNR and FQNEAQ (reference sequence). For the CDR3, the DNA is TGTGCCAGCAGCCAAAACAGGGGTCCCCCGACCTATGGCTACACCTTC. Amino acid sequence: CASSQNRGPPTYGYTF.

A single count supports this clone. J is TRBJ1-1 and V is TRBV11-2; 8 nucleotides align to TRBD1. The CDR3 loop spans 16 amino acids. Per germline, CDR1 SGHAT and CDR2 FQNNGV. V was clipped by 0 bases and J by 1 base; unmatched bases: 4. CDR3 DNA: TGTGCCAGCAGCTTAGAATACGGGACAGGGAACACTGAAGCTTTCTTT. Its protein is CASSLEYGTGNTEAFF.

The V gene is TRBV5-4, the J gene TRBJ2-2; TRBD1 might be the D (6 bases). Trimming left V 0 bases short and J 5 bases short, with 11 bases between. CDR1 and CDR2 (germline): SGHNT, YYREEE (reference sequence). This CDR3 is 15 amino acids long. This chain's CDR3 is CASSLGGPQTGELFF. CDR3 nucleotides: TGTGCCAGCAGCTTGGGGGGGCCCCAAACCGGGGAGCTGTTTTTT.

This CDR3 is CASSFGLGHRSWSTDTQYF. CDR3 DNA: TGCGCCAGCAGTTTTGGGCTGGGACACCGAAGTTGGAGCACAGATACGCAGTATTTT. This chain uses TRBV4-1 with TRBJ2-3, with a weak D call TRBD1 (6 bases). The CDR3 spans 19 residues. The ends were cut back, 6 bases at V and 0 bases at J, with 25 bases in the middle. CDR1 is MGHRA and CDR2 is YSYEKL in the germline V gene.

CDR3 coding DNA: TGTGCCAGCAGCCAAGATCTTGCGGGAGGTTATCTAACTAGCACAGATACGCAGTATTTT. Translating it yields CASSQDLAGGYLTSTDTQYF. V and J are TRBV3-1 (or the pseudogene TRBV3-2) and TRBJ2-3; 8 bases match TRBD2. V trimming: 0 bases; J trimming: 0 bases; junction bases outside the gene matches: 14. This CDR3 contains 20 residues. CDR1 and CDR2 (germline): LGHDT, YNNKEL (reference sequence).

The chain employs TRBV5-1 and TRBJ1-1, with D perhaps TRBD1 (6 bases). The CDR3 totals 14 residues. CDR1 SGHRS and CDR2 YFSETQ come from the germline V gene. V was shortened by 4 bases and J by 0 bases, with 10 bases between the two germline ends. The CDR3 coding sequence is TGCGCCAGCAGCAAGGACAGTTTGAACACTGAAGCTTTCTTT. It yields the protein CASSKDSLNTEAFF.

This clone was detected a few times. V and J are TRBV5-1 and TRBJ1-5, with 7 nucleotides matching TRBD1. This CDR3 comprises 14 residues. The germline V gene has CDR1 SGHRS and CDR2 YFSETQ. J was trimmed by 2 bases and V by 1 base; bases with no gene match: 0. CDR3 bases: TGCGCCAGCAGCTTGACAGGGGGCAATCAGCCCCAGCATTTT. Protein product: CASSLTGGNQPQHF.

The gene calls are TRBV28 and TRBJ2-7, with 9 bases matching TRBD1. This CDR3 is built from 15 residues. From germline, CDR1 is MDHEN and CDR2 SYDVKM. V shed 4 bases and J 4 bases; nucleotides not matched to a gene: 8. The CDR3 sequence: CASSSTGTGSYEQYF. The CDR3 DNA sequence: TGTGCCAGCAGTTCCACCGGGACAGGGTCATACGAGCAGTACTTC.